The entry that follows covers one TCR beta chain sequence. Its antigen is undetermined. Compared with germline, one end of the junction differs, possibly owing to a read error. These data belong to a study of cytomegalovirus exposure and HLA in healthy donors. Study-wide results and limits: A classifier reportedly called cytomegalovirus status with high sensitivity and specificity.

This PCR relied on a set of 60 Vbeta primers and 13 Jbeta primers. TCRdb keeps only in-frame clones here, not all; method: immunoSEQ multiplex PCR. The data hold around 150,000 clones, with 75% to 85% observed a single time. Germline V CDR1 and CDR2: SEHNR, FQNEAQ (reference sequence). This CDR3 contains 15 residues. The chain combines TRBV7-9 with TRBJ2-2; 9 positions match TRBD2. The sample consisted of PBMCs. This receptor was identified in a human donor in good health. This chain's CDR3 is CSSSPSGINTGELFF. Here the CDR3 DNA reads TGTTCCAGCAGCCCTAGCGGGATTAACACCGGGGAGCTGTTTTTT.